Sequencing of this T cell receptor beta chain was carried out in a study of Ad26.COV2.S vaccination and SARS-CoV-2 variants. As for the study in general: Dosing was one shot or two shots 56 days apart. General observations from the study: Following vaccination, spike-specific CD8+ and CD4+ T cell responses reportedly exhibited substantial breadth.

About this clone: Its antigen is undetermined.

Indicated treatment: around 19 received Ad26.COV2.S at low or high dose, single or two shots; about 5 received placebo; per-sample allocation not given. Collection of samples fell on day 63 after the first vaccine or placebo injection. An Ad26 vector was used to express Wuhan-strain SARS-CoV-2 spike as the vaccine. The germline V and J ends were trimmed by 6 bases and 1 base, with 12 bases remaining between them. The CDR3 runs 14 residues. Germline V lookup: CDR1 MDHEN, CDR2 SYDVKM. The repertoire was sequenced with immunoSEQ multiplex PCR; TCRdb's copy has only in-frame clones and lacks some. The repertoire holds approximately 500,000 clones, with roughly 89% as singletons.

The origin of this receptor is a person aged 18-60 years who received the Ad26.COV2.S COVID-19 vaccine or a placebo. The material was peripheral blood, obtained in a trial of Ad26.COV2.S vaccine versus placebo. This chain connects TRBV28 to TRBJ1-2; the D gene is possibly TRBD1 (6 bases). The CDR3 reads CASRKQGFNYGYTF. CDR3 coding DNA: TGTGCCAGCAGAAAACAGGGCTTTAACTATGGCTACACCTTC.